The 25 T cell receptor beta chains listed next were all sequenced from one sample in a study of memory CD4+ T cells and cytomegalovirus serostatus (dated by TCRdb to about 2019). Single viable CD3+CD4+CD8-CD45RO+ cells were sorted as memory CD4+ T cells on a FACSAria II. The library came from the immunoSEQ multiplex PCR assay. In its TCRdb copy, this immuneACCESS table keeps in-frame sequences only and misses some clones. Where compared with another copy, unresolved V genes explain less than half of these, and the others have no known cause. In this sample the table shows roughly 76,000 clones, around four fifths of which occur a single time. The ten largest clones add up to about 2.5% of the sample. Sequencing was performed on memory CD4+ T cells from blood. These receptors came from an adult in good health and CMV-seropositive.

The CDR3 nucleotides are TGTGCCAGTAGGGAGGGGGGGACCTATGGCTACACCTTC. Its translation is CASREGGTYGYTF. The chain links TRBV19 to TRBJ1-2; D perhaps matches TRBD1 (6 bases). CDR3 length: 13 residues. Germline V gene data show CDR1 as LNHDA and CDR2 as SQIVND (reference sequence). Trimming took 6 bases from V and 4 from J, leaving 12 bases between them.

The chain couples TRBV7-9 to TRBJ2-3; no clear D gene. With 3 bases removed from V and 0 bases from J, the gap between germline ends came to 7 bases. The CDR3 loop spans 14 amino acids. The germline gives CDR1 SEHNR, CDR2 FQNEAQ (reference sequence). This CDR3 is CASSFGSSTDTQYF. The CDR3 nucleotides are TGTGCCAGCAGCTTCGGCTCTAGCACAGATACGCAGTATTTT.

Turning to this clone: Other nucleotide sequences in the sample specify the same CDR3. The rearrangement joins TRBV14 to TRBJ1-1; no firm D call. The V end was cut by 3 bases, the J end by 0 bases, with 5 bases between. The germline V gene has CDR1 SGHDN and CDR2 FVKESK. The CDR3 totals 13 residues. The CDR3 loop is CASSQFVNTEAFF. As DNA, the CDR3 is TGTGCCAGCAGCCAGTTCGTGAACACTGAAGCTTTCTTT.

The chain is built from TRBV7-2 and TRBJ2-5; D possibly corresponds to TRBD1 (6 bases). V was pared by 5 bases and J by 4 bases, with 11 bases between. Germline V CDR1 and CDR2: SGHTA, FQGNSA. The length of the CDR3 is 13 residues. The CDR3 DNA reads TGTGCCAGCAGCCGGGGACACCCAGAGACCCAGTACTTC. Translated: CASSRGHPETQYF.

This rearrangement joins TRBV11-3 to TRBJ2-3, with D tentatively TRBD1 (6 bases). The CDR3 spans 14 residues. Trimming stripped 4 bases from V and 2 bases from J, with 10 bases between. Germline values: CDR1 SGHNT, CDR2 YENEEA. CDR3 DNA sequence: TGTGCCAGCAGCTCCCGGACAGCCACAGATACGCAGTATTTT. It translates to CASSSRTATDTQYF.

The gene calls are TRBV11-2 and TRBJ2-1; 10 bases map to TRBD2. The CDR3 totals 14 residues. Germline V gene lookup returns CDR1 SGHAT and CDR2 FQNNGV. Trimming cost V 3 bases and J 9 bases; bases outside gene matches: 5. In nucleotides, the CDR3 is TGTGCCAGCAGCTTCTCAGCGGGAGGGGTTGAGCAGTTCTTC. Protein sequence: CASSFSAGGVEQFF.

V and J are TRBV19 and TRBJ1-2; TRBD1 matches at 7 bases. Unmatched junction bases numbered 5, after V lost 2 bases and J lost 8 bases. This CDR3 is built from 13 residues. In germline, CDR1 is LNHDA, CDR2 SQIVND (reference sequence). In DNA form, the CDR3 reads TGTGCCAGTAGTATAACAGGGGCTGGAGGCTACACCTTC. Its translation: CASSITGAGGYTF.

The gene calls are TRBV7-6 and TRBJ1-4; D might be TRBD1 (6 bases). The CDR3 length is 16 residues. V shed 5 bases and J shed 7 bases, with 20 bases lying between them. Germline CDR1 and CDR2: SGHVS and FNYEAQ. CDR3 amino acids: CASSPERAGASEKLFF. The CDR3 DNA follows: TGTGCCAGCAGCCCCGAGCGGGCAGGGGCAAGTGAAAAACTGTTTTTT.

This chain joins TRBV5-1 and TRBJ2-1; no clear D gene. V was trimmed by 2 bases and J by 0 bases, leaving 9 bases between them. CDR3 length: 15 residues. Per the germline V gene, CDR1 is SGHRS and CDR2 is YFSETQ. CDR3 residues: CASSLSLNSYNEQFF. The CDR3 DNA reads TGCGCCAGCAGCTTAAGTCTGAACTCCTACAATGAGCAGTTCTTC.

The CDR3 region is CSVPRGDGNQPQHF. As DNA, the CDR3 is TGCAGCGTCCCGAGGGGTGATGGCAATCAGCCCCAGCATTTT. V gene TRBV29-1 combines with J gene TRBJ1-5; the D gene is possibly TRBD1 (5 bases). CDR1 and CDR2 from the germline V gene are SQVTM and ANQGSEA. This CDR3 comprises 14 residues. The ends were cut back, 6 bases at V and 2 bases at J, with 14 bases in the middle.

The genes are TRBV5-1 and TRBJ2-1, with TRBD2 as a possible D gene (6 bases). The germline V gene has CDR1 SGHRS and CDR2 YFSETQ. There are 16 residues in the CDR3. Trimming removed 0 bases at V and 6 bases at J, with 16 bases between. The DNA of the CDR3 is TGCGCCAGCAGCTTGGAGGTGCCGGGAGTATTCAATGAGCAGTTCTTC. It specifies CASSLEVPGVFNEQFF.

The chain couples TRBV28 to TRBJ2-7; D remains unclear. Per the germline V gene, CDR1 is MDHEN and CDR2 is SYDVKM. V was clipped by 5 bases and J by 7 bases, with 21 bases between them. This CDR3 spans 15 amino acids. The CDR3 loop is CASSLRQSPQPEQYF. In DNA form, the CDR3 reads TGTGCCAGCAGTCTCAGGCAGTCTCCCCAACCGGAGCAGTACTTC.

The genes are TRBV19 and TRBJ1-3, with D possibly matching TRBD1 (6 bases). This CDR3 comprises 13 residues. Per germline, CDR1 LNHDA and CDR2 SQIVND (reference sequence). V gave up 8 bases and J gave up 7 bases, with 15 bases separating them. CDR3 loop: CASARQVDNTIYF. The CDR3 DNA follows: TGTGCCAGTGCGAGACAGGTTGACAACACCATATATTTT. Drawing the rest from reference TRBV19 and TRBJ1-3, the complete variable domain is DGGITQSPKYLFRKEGQNVTLSCEQNLNHDAMYWYRQDPGQGLRLIYYSQIVNDFQKGDIAEGYSVSREKKESFPLTVTSAQKNPTAFYLCASARQVDNTIYFGEGSWLTVV.

The sample holds a few counts of this clone. The chain joins TRBV7-9 to TRBJ2-1; 11 positions match TRBD2. This CDR3 has 18 residues. Trimming at V came to 6 bases and at J to 4 bases, leaving 14 bases not matched to a gene. CDR1 and CDR2 (germline): SEHNR, FQNEAQ (reference sequence). CDR3: CASSFKIRLAGTYNEQFF. CDR3 sequence (DNA): TGTGCCAGCAGTTTTAAAATTCGACTAGCGGGGACTTACAATGAGCAGTTCTTC.

J is TRBJ1-5 and V is TRBV19; no clear D. V lost 5 bases, J lost 6 bases, and 11 bases lay in between. This CDR3 is built from 13 residues. Germline CDR1 and CDR2: LNHDA and SQIVND (reference sequence). CDR3 amino acids: CASSPTPLQPQHF. Written as DNA, the CDR3 is TGTGCCAGTAGTCCGACGCCCCTTCAGCCCCAGCATTTT. The full variable domain, its missing parts supplied by reference TRBV19 and TRBJ1-5, is DGGITQSPKYLFRKEGQNVTLSCEQNLNHDAMYWYRQDPGQGLRLIYYSQIVNDFQKGDIAEGYSVSREKKESFPLTVTSAQKNPTAFYLCASSPTPLQPQHFGDGTRLSIL.

This chain uses TRBV19 with TRBJ1-2, with 8 nucleotides matching TRBD1. The germline V gene encodes CDR1 LNHDA and CDR2 SQIVND (reference sequence). V shed 0 bases, J shed 3 bases, and the junction held 9 bases outside the gene matches. CDR3 size: 17 residues. CDR3 coding DNA: TGTGCCAGTAGTATAGAGGGGACAGGAAGAGGGTACTATGGCTACACCTTC. Translating it yields CASSIEGTGRGYYGYTF.

Comment on this clone: Other DNA sequences within the sample encode an identical CDR3. J is TRBJ2-3 and V is TRBV5-6, with unresolved D. The CDR3 is 12 residues long. V lost 7 bases, J lost 4 bases, and 10 bases lay in between. Per the germline V gene, CDR1 is SGHDT and CDR2 is YYEEEE. This CDR3 reads CASGLDPDTQYF. The CDR3 DNA reads TGTGCCAGCGGATTGGATCCAGATACGCAGTATTTT.

The J gene is TRBJ1-1, the V gene TRBV19, with D unclear. In germline, CDR1 is LNHDA, CDR2 SQIVND (reference sequence). This CDR3 has 15 residues. The V end lost 5 bases, the J end lost 3 bases, and 16 bases lay between the germline ends. CDR3 in DNA: TGTGCCAGTAGTCCACCAAGGTACCGGGACACTGAAGCTTTCTTT. Amino acids: CASSPPRYRDTEAFF.

This sequence joins TRBV7-9 and TRBJ1-1, with TRBD1 matching over 7 bases. From germline, CDR1 is SEHNR and CDR2 FQNEAQ (reference sequence). This CDR3 is 15 amino acids long. Trimming at V came to 1 base and at J to 1 base, leaving 3 bases not matched to a gene. The CDR3 bases are TGTGCCAGCAGCTTAGAGGACAGGAGGAACACTGAAGCTTTCTTT. Residues: CASSLEDRRNTEAFF. The whole variable domain, filled in from reference TRBV7-9 and TRBJ1-1, reads DTGVSQNPRHKITKRGQNVTFRCDPISEHNRLYWYRQTLGQGPEFLTYFQNEAQLEKSRLLSDRFSAERPKGSFSTLEIQRTEQGDSAMYLCASSLEDRRNTEAFFGQGTRLTVV.

The J gene is TRBJ2-6, the V gene TRBV5-1, with a weak D call TRBD2 (5 bases). Trimming took off 1 base at V and 4 bases at J, with 9 bases between the two ends. The CDR3 is made up of 15 amino acids. Germline CDR1 is SGHRS and CDR2 is YFSETQ. The CDR3 region has the DNA TGCGCCAGCAGCTTGTCGGGGTCCGGGGCCAACGTCCTGACTTTC. Translating it yields CASSLSGSGANVLTF.

This clone was detected a few times. This rearrangement joins TRBV20-1 to TRBJ2-5, with a weak D call TRBD1 (6 bases). Between the trimmed V and J ends, which lost 8 bases and 3 bases, there was a span of 10 bases. The CDR3 has 11 residues. CDR1 is DFQATT, CDR2 SNEGSKA, per germline (reference sequence). CDR3 sequence reads: CSSGAKETQYF. CDR3 DNA sequence: TGCAGTTCAGGGGCGAAAGAGACCCAGTACTTC.

The genes are TRBV7-2 and TRBJ2-1, with TRBD2 identical over 10 bases. With V trimmed by 5 bases and J by 9 bases, 16 bases remained unmatched. The CDR3 runs 17 residues. The germline CDR1 and CDR2 sequences are SGHTA and FQGNSA. Here the CDR3 DNA reads TGTGCCAGCAGCCTGGACACCCTGTCTAGCGGGAGAGGTGAGCAGTTCTTC. Amino acids: CASSLDTLSSGRGEQFF. Combining the CDR3 with reference TRBV7-2 and TRBJ2-1 gives the whole variable domain GAGVSQSPSNKVTEKGKDVELRCDPISGHTALYWYRQSLGQGLEFLIYFQGNSAPDKSGLPSDRFSAERTGGSVSTLTIQRTQQEDSAVYLCASSLDTLSSGRGEQFFGPGTRLTVL.

The chain carries TRBV7-8 and TRBJ2-1; no clear D gene. Germline V gene lookup returns CDR1 SGHVS and CDR2 FQNEAQ. V lost 0 bases, J lost 6 bases, and 3 bases lay in between. This CDR3 contains 12 residues. CDR3 bases: TGTGCCAGCAGCTTAGCCTTCAATGAGCAGTTCTTC. Its translation is CASSLAFNEQFF.

This clone was picked up one time. The genes are TRBV18 and TRBJ2-7, with D possibly TRBD2 on 6 matching bases. CDR3 size: 14 residues. V lost 3 bases, J lost 0 bases, and 9 bases lay in between. Germline V gene lookup returns CDR1 KGHSH and CDR2 LQKENI. The CDR3 protein is CASSPQTSSYEQYV. The CDR3 DNA is TGTGCCAGCTCACCCCAGACTAGCTCCTACGAGCAGTACGTC.

This chain uses TRBV19 with TRBJ1-5; a weak D match, TRBD1 (5 bases). The V end was cut by 2 bases, the J end by 7 bases, with 6 bases between. Germline CDR1 is LNHDA and CDR2 is SQIVND (reference sequence). This CDR3 region has 12 residues. The CDR3 DNA sequence: TGTGCCAGTAGTATAAGGGGACAGCCCCAGCATTTT. Amino acid sequence: CASSIRGQPQHF.